Shown below are 10 T cell receptor beta chains from a single sample sequenced in a study of cytomegalovirus exposure and HLA in healthy donors (dated by TCRdb to about 2017). The library was generated by the immunoSEQ multiplex PCR assay. For the multiplex PCR, a mixture combining 60 forward primers for TCR Vbeta segments and 13 reverse primers for TCR Jbeta segments was used. As stored in TCRdb, this immuneACCESS dataset retains in-frame rearrangements with V and J assigned. A fraction of the clones does not appear; measured against another copy, unresolved V genes explain less than half of the discrepancy, and the remainder lacks a known reason. The sample table shows nearly 110,000 clones, and roughly 82% are seen once. Approximately 4.2% of the sample is in the top ten clones. Sequencing input: PBMCs. The receptors were sampled from a male donor in good health and CMV-seronegative.

The rearrangement joins TRBV19 to TRBJ2-5; 13 nucleotides match TRBD2. The CDR3 is 16 residues long. Germline V lookup: CDR1 LNHDA, CDR2 SQIVND (reference sequence). Trimming removed 4 bases from V and 3 bases from J; junction bases left unmatched: 5. The CDR3, as DNA: TGTGCCAGTAGTAAGACTAGCGGGAGGTTTGAAGAGACCCAGTACTTC. Encoded protein: CASSKTSGRFEETQYF.

V is TRBV27 and J is TRBJ2-7; D is uncertain. The germline CDR1 and CDR2 sequences are MNHEY and SMNVEV (reference sequence). The V gene lost 6 bases and the J gene lost 6 bases, with 9 bases spanning the gap. The CDR3 spans 11 residues. The CDR3 spells CASSSRGEQYF. In nucleotides, the CDR3 is TGTGCCAGCAGCTCACGAGGCGAGCAGTACTTC.

This clone was recorded only once. The chain has TRBV6-5 and TRBJ1-6, with no clear D. This CDR3 is 13 amino acids long. Germline V gives CDR1 MNHEY, CDR2 SVGAGI. Between the trimmed V and J ends, which lost 2 bases and 15 bases, there was a span of 14 bases. DNA for the CDR3: TGTGCCAGCAGTTACGAAAACTCAGGCCTCCTCCACTTT. Translated: CASSYENSGLLHF.

J is TRBJ1-3 and V is TRBV21-1. TRBV21-1 represents a pseudogene. This CDR3 spans 16 amino acids. CDR3 residues: CASSKNPGLLENTIYF. The CDR3 DNA sequence: TGTGCCAGCAGCAAAAATCCGGGACTGCTGGAAAACACCATATATTTT.

The chain links TRBV11-2 to TRBJ1-1; D perhaps matches TRBD1 (5 bases). Trimming cost V 1 base and J 5 bases, with 14 bases left between them. Germline V gene sequence: CDR1 SGHAT, CDR2 FQNNGV. The CDR3 has 15 residues. CDR3 DNA: TGTGCCAGCAGCTTAGGGGGCGGGGCGGGAACTGAAGCTTTCTTT. Its translation is CASSLGGGAGTEAFF.

V and J are TRBV21-1 and TRBJ2-7; TRBD2, the table's D call, was not compared with the DNA. TRBV21-1 is described as a pseudogene. This CDR3 contains 14 residues. This chain's CDR3 is CASSQQRELGEQYF. The CDR3 DNA follows: TGTGCCAGCAGTCAACAGCGGGAGTTGGGCGAGCAGTACTTC.

The chain is built from TRBV5-1 and TRBJ1-4; D perhaps matches TRBD1 (6 bases). V lost 3 bases and J 4 bases, leaving 16 bases between the germline ends. This CDR3 comprises 16 residues. Looked up from germline, CDR1 is SGHRS and CDR2 is YFSETQ. The chain's CDR3 is CASSSEPDRFNEKLFF. CDR3 sequence (DNA): TGCGCCAGCAGCTCCGAACCAGACAGGTTTAATGAAAAACTGTTTTTT.

J is TRBJ2-7 and V is TRBV11-2; 11 nucleotides align to TRBD2. Per germline, CDR1 SGHAT and CDR2 FQNNGV. This CDR3 region has 18 residues. J was trimmed by 4 bases and V by 5 bases; bases with no gene match: 16. The CDR3 DNA sequence: TGTGCCAGCAGCCGCGTAGTGGTGACTAGCGGGAACCCTTACGAGCAGTACTTC. Amino acid sequence: CASSRVVVTSGNPYEQYF.

V gene TRBV6-5 combines with J gene TRBJ2-7; 8 positions match TRBD2. The ends lost 4 bases at V and 5 bases at J; junction bases unmatched: 13. This CDR3 contains 16 residues. CDR1 is MNHEY and CDR2 is SVGAGI in the germline V gene. The CDR3 region is CASSFTTGTSKHEQYF. The CDR3 DNA reads as TGTGCCAGCAGTTTCACCACCGGGACTAGTAAGCACGAGCAGTACTTC.

This clone was detected only a few times. The chain links TRBV30 to TRBJ2-7; 11 nucleotides match TRBD2. CDR3 length: 13 amino acids. The junction had 7 bases not matched to a gene; V was cut back by 7 bases and J by 5 bases. The V gene's germline CDR1 is GTSNPN and CDR2 SVGIG (reference sequence). The CDR3 protein is CASRLAGLNEQYF. The CDR3 coding sequence is TGTGCCTCCAGACTAGCGGGGTTGAACGAGCAGTACTTC. The complete variable domain, with remaining parts taken from reference TRBV30 and TRBJ2-7, reads SQTIHQWPATLVQPVGSPLSLECTVEGTSNPNLYWYRQAAGRGLQLLFYSVGIGQISSEVPQNLSASRPQDRQFILSSKKLLLSDSGFYLCASRLAGLNEQYFGPGTRLTVT.